The present TCR beta chain was sequenced within a study of cytomegalovirus exposure and HLA in healthy donors. In the case of this clone: Its matching antigen is unknown.

Donors were ostensibly healthy at sampling, although undocumented immune exposures were probable. Overall study findings and caveats: A later analysis showed that HLA-associated TCR beta chains had undergone more clonal expansion than equally common others. Indistinguishable V segments, including TRBV6-2 and TRBV6-3, were excluded. A few of the chains that were CMV-associated were confirmed in vitro to be specific for CMV antigens.

The V gene's germline CDR1 is MGHDK and CDR2 SYGVNS. The CDR3 length is 15 residues. V lost 0 bases, J lost 3 bases, and 9 bases lay in between. PCR involved 60 Vbeta and 13 Jbeta primers. Clones were sequenced by immunoSEQ multiplex PCR, and TCRdb holds only the in-frame ones, with some missing. This sample has about 160,000 clones, with about 74% found just once. The sequence was obtained from a man aged 40-49 years in good health and CMV-seropositive. The genes are TRBV25-1 and TRBJ2-1; possible D gene TRBD2, 6 bases. The sequenced sample consisted of PBMCs. The CDR3 is CASSEYPGLYNEQFF. CDR3 sequence (DNA): TGTGCCAGCAGTGAATACCCGGGACTCTACAATGAGCAGTTCTTC.